This T cell receptor (beta chain) was retrieved from a study of shared clonotypes between healthy human individuals. Assay: immunoSEQ multiplex PCR; the TCRdb copy retains only in-frame clones and omits some. Of millions of clones in the sample, approximately 94% were seen once. CD45RO-negative CD8 cells positively selected for CCR7 made up the naive population, which excluded terminally differentiated effector memory CD45RA+ cells. Caucasian adults living in Nashville, Tennessee, provided all samples. Trimming at V came to 5 bases and at J to 2 bases, leaving 8 bases not matched to a gene. This CDR3 has 16 amino acids. Germline V gives CDR1 LGHNT, CDR2 FRNRAP.

J is TRBJ2-1 and V is TRBV12-5, with 8 bases that match TRBD2. The receptor's source is a man aged 18-30 years in good health. Some clones in this sample may be carry-over from other donors' samples. The sample comprised naive CD8+ T cells from PBMCs. In nucleotides, the CDR3 is TGTGCTAGTGGTGAAGTAAGCGGGAGCACCTACAATGAGCAGTTCTTC. Translation: CASGEVSGSTYNEQFF. The whole variable domain, remainder taken from reference TRBV12-5 and TRBJ2-1, is DARVTQTPRHKVTEMGQEVTMRCQPILGHNTVFWYRQTMMQGLELLAYFRNRAPLDDSGMPKDRFSAEMPDATLATLKIQPSEPRDSAVYFCASGEVSGSTYNEQFFGPGTRLTVL.